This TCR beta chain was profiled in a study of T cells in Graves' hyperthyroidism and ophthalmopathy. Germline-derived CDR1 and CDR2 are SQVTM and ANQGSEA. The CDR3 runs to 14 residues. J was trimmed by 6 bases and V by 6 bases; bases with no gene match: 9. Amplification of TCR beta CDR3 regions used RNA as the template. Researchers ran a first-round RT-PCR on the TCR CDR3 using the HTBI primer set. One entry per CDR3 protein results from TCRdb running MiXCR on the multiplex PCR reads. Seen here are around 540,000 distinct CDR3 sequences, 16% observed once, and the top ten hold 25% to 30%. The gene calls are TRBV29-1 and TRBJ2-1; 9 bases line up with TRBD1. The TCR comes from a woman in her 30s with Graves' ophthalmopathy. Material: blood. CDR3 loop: CSVGTGGPANEQFF. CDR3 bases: TGCAGCGTCGGAACAGGGGGCCCAGCCAATGAGCAGTTCTTC.